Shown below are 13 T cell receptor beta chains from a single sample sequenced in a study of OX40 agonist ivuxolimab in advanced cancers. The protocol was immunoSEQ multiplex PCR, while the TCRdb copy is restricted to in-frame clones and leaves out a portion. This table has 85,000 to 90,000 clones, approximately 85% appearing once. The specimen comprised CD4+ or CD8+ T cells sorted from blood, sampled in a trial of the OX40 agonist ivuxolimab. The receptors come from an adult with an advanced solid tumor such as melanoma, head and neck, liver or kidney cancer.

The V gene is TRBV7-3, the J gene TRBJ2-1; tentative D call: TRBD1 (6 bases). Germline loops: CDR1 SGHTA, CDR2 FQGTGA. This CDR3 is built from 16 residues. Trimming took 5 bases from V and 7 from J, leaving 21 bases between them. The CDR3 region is CASSRGAGVMGNEQFF. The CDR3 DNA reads TGTGCCAGCAGCCGAGGGGCAGGGGTTATGGGGAATGAGCAGTTCTTC.

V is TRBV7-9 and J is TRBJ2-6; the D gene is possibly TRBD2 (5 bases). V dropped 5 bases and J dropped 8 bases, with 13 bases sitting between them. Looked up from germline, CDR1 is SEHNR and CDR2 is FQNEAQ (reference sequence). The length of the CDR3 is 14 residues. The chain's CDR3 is CASSPSGSSNVLTF. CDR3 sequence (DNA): TGTGCCAGCAGCCCCTCGGGGAGCTCCAACGTCCTGACTTTC. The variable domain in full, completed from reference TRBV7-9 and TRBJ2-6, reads DTGVSQNPRHKITKRGQNVTFRCDPISEHNRLYWYRQTLGQGPEFLTYFQNEAQLEKSRLLSDRFSAERPKGSFSTLEIQRTEQGDSAMYLCASSPSGSSNVLTFGAGSRLTVL.

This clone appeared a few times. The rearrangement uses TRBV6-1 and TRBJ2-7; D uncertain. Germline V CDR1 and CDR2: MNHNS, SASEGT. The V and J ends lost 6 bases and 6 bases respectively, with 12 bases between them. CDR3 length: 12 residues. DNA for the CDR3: TGTGCCAGCAGGACGGACGTCGTCGAGCAGTACTTC. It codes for CASRTDVVEQYF.

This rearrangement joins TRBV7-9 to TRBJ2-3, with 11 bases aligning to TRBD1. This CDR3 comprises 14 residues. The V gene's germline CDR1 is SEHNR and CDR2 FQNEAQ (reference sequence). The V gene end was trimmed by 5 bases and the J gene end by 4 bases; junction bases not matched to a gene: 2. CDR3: CASSRTGGADTQYF. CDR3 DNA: TGTGCCAGCAGCCGGACAGGGGGCGCAGATACGCAGTATTTT.

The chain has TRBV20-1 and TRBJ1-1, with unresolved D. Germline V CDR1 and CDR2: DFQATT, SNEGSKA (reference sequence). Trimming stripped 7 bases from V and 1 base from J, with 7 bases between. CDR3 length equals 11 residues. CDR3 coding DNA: TGCAGTGTCAGACAGAACACTGAAGCTTTCTTT. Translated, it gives CSVRQNTEAFF.

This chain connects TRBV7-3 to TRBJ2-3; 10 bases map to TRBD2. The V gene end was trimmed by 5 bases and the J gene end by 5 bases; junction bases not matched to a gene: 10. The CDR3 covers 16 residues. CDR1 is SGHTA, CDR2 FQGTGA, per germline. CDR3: CASSMVASGGRDTQYF. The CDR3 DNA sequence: TGTGCCAGCAGCATGGTAGCTAGCGGGGGACGAGATACGCAGTATTTT.

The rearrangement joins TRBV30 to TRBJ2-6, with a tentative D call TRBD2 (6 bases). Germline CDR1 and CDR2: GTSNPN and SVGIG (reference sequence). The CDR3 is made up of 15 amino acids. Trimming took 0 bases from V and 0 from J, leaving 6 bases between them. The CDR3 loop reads CAWSVGGSGANVLTF. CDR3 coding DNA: TGTGCCTGGAGTGTCGGGGGCTCTGGGGCCAACGTCCTGACTTTC.

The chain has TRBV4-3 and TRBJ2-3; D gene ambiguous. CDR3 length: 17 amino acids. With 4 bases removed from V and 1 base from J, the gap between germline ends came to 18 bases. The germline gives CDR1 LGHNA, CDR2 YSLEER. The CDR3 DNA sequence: TGCGCCAGCAGCCCCGCCTTAGGCGGTTACGGCACAGATACGCAGTATTTT. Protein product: CASSPALGGYGTDTQYF.

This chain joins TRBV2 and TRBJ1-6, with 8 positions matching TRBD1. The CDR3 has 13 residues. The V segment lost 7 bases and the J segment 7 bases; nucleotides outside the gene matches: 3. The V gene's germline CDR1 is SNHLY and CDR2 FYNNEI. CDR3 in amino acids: CASNGQGNSPLHF. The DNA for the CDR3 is TGTGCCAGCAATGGACAGGGAAATTCACCCCTCCACTTT.

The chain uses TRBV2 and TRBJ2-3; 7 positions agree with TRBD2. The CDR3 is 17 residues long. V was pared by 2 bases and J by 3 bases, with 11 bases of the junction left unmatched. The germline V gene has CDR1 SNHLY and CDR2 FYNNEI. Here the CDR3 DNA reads TGTGCCAGCAGTGAAATTTGGGACTACCTGACTACAGATACGCAGTATTTT. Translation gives CASSEIWDYLTTDTQYF.

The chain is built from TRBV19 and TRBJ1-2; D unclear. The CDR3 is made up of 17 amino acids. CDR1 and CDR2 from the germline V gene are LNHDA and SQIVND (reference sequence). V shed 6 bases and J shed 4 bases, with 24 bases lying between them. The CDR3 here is CASSSVGRLQSSYGYTF. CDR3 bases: TGTGCCAGTAGCTCCGTTGGGAGATTACAATCTAGCTATGGCTACACCTTC.

CDR3 loop: CAWVPGGMSYNEQFF. CDR3 nucleotide sequence: TGTGCCTGGGTCCCTGGCGGGATGTCTTACAATGAGCAGTTCTTC. The chain recombines TRBV30 with TRBJ2-1, with D perhaps matching TRBD2 (6 bases). Germline CDR1 GTSNPN, CDR2 SVGIG (reference sequence). The CDR3 totals 15 residues. Trimming cost V 5 bases and J 4 bases, with 18 bases left between them.

The CDR3 reads CASSPRTDYEQYV. CDR3 bases: TGTGCCAGCAGTCCCAGGACAGACTACGAGCAGTACGTC. This chain uses TRBV2 with TRBJ2-7; D may be TRBD1 (6 bases). CDR1 SNHLY and CDR2 FYNNEI come from the germline V gene. This CDR3 is 13 amino acids long. V was cut by 5 bases and J by 3 bases, with 11 bases left in between.